The 22 T cell receptor beta chains given below trace back to one sample, sequenced in a study of cytomegalovirus exposure and HLA in healthy donors. Use of 60 Vbeta and 13 Jbeta primers characterized the PCR. Some clones are missing from TCRdb's copy, which holds only in-frame ones; the method was immunoSEQ multiplex PCR. The repertoire consists of some 110,000 clones, with about three quarters occurring once and the leading ten covering approximately 5.6%. Sequencing input: PBMCs. All receptors derive from a male donor in good health and CMV-seronegative.

The V gene is TRBV4-3, the J gene TRBJ1-4; D gene uncertain. The CDR3 length is 14 residues. V was trimmed by 2 bases and J by 7 bases, leaving 11 bases between them. In germline, CDR1 is LGHNA, CDR2 YSLEER. The CDR3 protein is CASSQPGLSEKLFF. In DNA, the CDR3 is TGCGCCAGCAGCCAACCCGGGTTGAGTGAAAAACTGTTTTTT.

The chain joins TRBV9 to TRBJ2-5; D possibly corresponds to TRBD2 (6 bases). Trimming removed 6 bases at V and 5 bases at J, with 23 bases between. Germline V gene lookup returns CDR1 SGDLS and CDR2 YYNGEE. CDR3 length: 16 residues. CDR3 DNA sequence: TGTGCCAGCACCGCCACCTTCGGAGGGCCGGGCGAGACCCAGTACTTC. Translating it yields CASTATFGGPGETQYF.

J is TRBJ2-3 and V is TRBV6-5; 7 positions agree with TRBD2. Unmatched junction bases numbered 4, after V lost 6 bases and J lost 1 base. This CDR3 is built from 14 residues. CDR1 and CDR2 (germline): MNHEY, SVGAGI. The CDR3 is CASSPTSGTDTQYF. In nucleotides, the CDR3 is TGTGCCAGCAGCCCTACTAGCGGCACAGATACGCAGTATTTT.

The genes are TRBV15 and TRBJ1-3; no firm D call. This CDR3 is 12 amino acids long. Germline-derived CDR1 and CDR2 are LNHNV and YYDKDF (reference sequence). V lost 5 bases, J lost 8 bases, and 10 bases lay in between. CDR3 sequence (DNA): TGTGCCACCAGCGGCCGCCGGGACACCATATATTTT. This translates into CATSGRRDTIYF.

The rearrangement uses TRBV27 and TRBJ2-1, with 10 bases lining up with TRBD2. The germline gives CDR1 MNHEY, CDR2 SMNVEV (reference sequence). The J segment lost 8 bases and the V segment lost 7 bases, leaving 14 bases of the junction unmatched. This CDR3 contains 16 residues. Here the CDR3 reads CASTAASGRLWDEQFF. The CDR3 nucleotides are TGTGCCAGCACTGCGGCTAGCGGGAGACTTTGGGATGAGCAGTTCTTC.

The rearrangement uses TRBV5-1 and TRBJ2-5, with D perhaps matching TRBD2 (6 bases). Trimming left V 0 bases short and J 4 bases short, with 13 bases between. CDR3 length: 15 residues. Per the germline V gene, CDR1 is SGHRS and CDR2 is YFSETQ. CDR3 region: CASSLAPGVRETQYF. The CDR3 DNA follows: TGCGCCAGCAGCTTGGCCCCGGGGGTTAGAGAGACCCAGTACTTC. The full variable domain, completed using reference TRBV5-1 and TRBJ2-5, is KAGVTQTPRYLIKTRGQQVTLSCSPISGHRSVSWYQQTPGQGLQFLFEYFSETQRNKGNFPGRFSGRQFSNSRSEMNVSTLELGDSALYLCASSLAPGVRETQYFGPGTRLLVL.

With regard to this clone: The junction does not match germline at one end; this may be a read error. J is TRBJ1-5 and V is TRBV7-9; no clear D gene. This CDR3 region has 17 residues. Germline V gene data show CDR1 as SEHNR and CDR2 as FQNEAQ (reference sequence). CDR3 in DNA: TGTTCCAGCAGCTTAGCAGGTCTCGGTCAGAGGAATCAGCCCCAGCATTTT. This translates into CSSSLAGLGQRNQPQHF.

The chain uses TRBV2 and TRBJ1-6; tentatively, D is TRBD1 (5 bases). This CDR3 is built from 13 residues. V shed 5 bases and J shed 5 bases, with 7 bases lying between them. CDR1 and CDR2 from the germline V gene are SNHLY and FYNNEI. The CDR3 DNA follows: TGTGCCAGCAGTTACAGGAATAATTCACCCCTCCACTTT. Translated: CASSYRNNSPLHF.

This clone has just a few counts. V usage is TRBV6-1 and J usage is TRBJ2-7; 9 nucleotides align to TRBD2. This CDR3 contains 15 residues. The ends lost 0 bases at V and 6 bases at J; junction bases unmatched: 6. The germline V gene encodes CDR1 MNHNS and CDR2 SASEGT. The DNA for the CDR3 is TGTGCCAGCAGTGAAGCGTTAGCGGGAGTAGGCGAGCAGTACTTC. Its protein is CASSEALAGVGEQYF.

A single count supports this clone. The V call is TRBV4-2, the J call TRBJ1-4, with 7 bases aligning to TRBD1. V trimming: 0 bases; J trimming: 5 bases; junction bases outside the gene matches: 3. Germline assignment: CDR1 LGHNA and CDR2 YNFKEQ. The CDR3 is made up of 15 amino acids. The CDR3 DNA is TGTGCCAGCAGCCAAGAAGGGGGCCCAAATGAAAAACTGTTTTTT. Protein product: CASSQEGGPNEKLFF.

The gene calls are TRBV15 and TRBJ1-5; perhaps TRBD1 as D (5 bases). V was shortened by 5 bases and J by 6 bases, with 17 bases between the two germline ends. CDR1 and CDR2 (germline): LNHNV, YYDKDF (reference sequence). The CDR3 consists of 15 residues. The CDR3 bases are TGTGCCACCAGCTCCCTGGGGGGGGTCTCTCAGCCCCAGCATTTT. Residues: CATSSLGGVSQPQHF.

This clone was seen a few times. The rearrangement uses TRBV28 and TRBJ1-4; a weak D match, TRBD1 (5 bases). V was clipped by 7 bases and J by 8 bases, with 17 bases between them. In germline, CDR1 is MDHEN, CDR2 SYDVKM. CDR3 size: 14 residues. As DNA, the CDR3 is TGTGCCAGCATGCTGGGGGGATCAGGGGAAAAACTGTTTTTT. It codes for CASMLGGSGEKLFF.

The V and J genes are TRBV6-5 and TRBJ2-2; TRBD1 agrees at 11 bases. The germline CDR1 and CDR2 sequences are MNHEY and SVGAGI. This CDR3 spans 16 amino acids. The trim removed 4 bases at V and 4 bases at J, leaving 5 bases unmatched. CDR3 DNA: TGTGCCAGCAGTTCGTGGGACAGGGGGGGCACCGGGGAGCTGTTTTTT. This encodes CASSSWDRGGTGELFF.

In this sample, this clone turned up once. The rearrangement links TRBV10-1 to TRBJ2-2; no reliable D call. The V and J ends lost 6 bases and 0 bases respectively, with 5 bases between them. Germline V lookup: CDR1 WNHNN, CDR2 SYGVQD (reference sequence). The CDR3 totals 13 residues. CDR3 bases: TGCGCCAGCAGCCCCGCGAACACCGGGGAGCTGTTTTTT. Its protein product is CASSPANTGELFF.

The gene calls are TRBV20-1 and TRBJ2-7; 8 positions match TRBD2. V was pared by 7 bases and J by 6 bases, with 5 bases of the junction left unmatched. The germline V gene encodes CDR1 DFQATT and CDR2 SNEGSKA (reference sequence). This CDR3 region has 11 residues. CDR3 nucleotides: TGCAGTGAAGCGGGGGTACCCGAGCAGTACTTC. It is translated as CSEAGVPEQYF.

The chain uses TRBV25-1 and TRBJ2-5; 10 bases align to TRBD1. Looked up from germline, CDR1 is MGHDK and CDR2 is SYGVNS. The CDR3 length is 15 residues. V lost 3 bases, J lost 2 bases, and 3 bases stayed unmatched. The DNA of the CDR3 is TGTGCCAGCAGTGACTGGGACAGGGGACAAGAGACCCAGTACTTC. Encoded protein: CASSDWDRGQETQYF.

This chain uses TRBV10-1 with TRBJ2-5; the match to TRBD1 covers 9 bases. With V trimmed by 6 bases and J by 7 bases, 6 bases remained unmatched. The CDR3 spans 13 residues. In germline, CDR1 is WNHNN, CDR2 SYGVQD (reference sequence). CDR3 bases: TGCGCCAGCAGCCGGGACAGGGAAGCGACCCAGTACTTC. Its protein is CASSRDREATQYF.

The V gene is TRBV2, the J gene TRBJ2-7; 8 bases are a match to TRBD1. The CDR3 extends over 15 amino acids. The ends lost 4 bases at V and 0 bases at J; junction bases unmatched: 5. The germline gives CDR1 SNHLY, CDR2 FYNNEI. CDR3 loop: CASSGGQGSSYEQYF. The CDR3 nucleotides are TGTGCCAGCAGTGGCGGACAGGGAAGCTCCTACGAGCAGTACTTC.

This clone appeared once. The rearrangement uses TRBV6-1 and TRBJ1-5; 8 nucleotides match TRBD1. After removal of 5 bases from V and 7 bases from J, the junction contained 7 bases not matched to a gene. The germline gives CDR1 MNHNS, CDR2 SASEGT. This CDR3 is 14 amino acids long. The CDR3 nucleotides read TGTGCCAGCAGTTATGGACAGGGCGGGCAGCCCCAGCATTTT. This gives the protein CASSYGQGGQPQHF.

The V call is TRBV2, the J call TRBJ2-1, with TRBD2 matching 8 bases. V gave up 1 base and J gave up 4 bases; unmatched junction bases: 6. Looked up from germline, CDR1 is SNHLY and CDR2 is FYNNEI. This CDR3 contains 16 residues. CDR3 nucleotides: TGTGCCAGCAGTGAAGAACTAGCGGCTTTATACAATGAGCAGTTCTTC. Protein product: CASSEELAALYNEQFF.

The CDR3 spells CASRPQGAVNTGELFF. CDR3 in DNA: TGTGCCAGCAGACCACAGGGGGCGGTTAACACCGGGGAGCTGTTTTTT. V gene TRBV27 combines with J gene TRBJ2-2; 9 bases fit TRBD1. The CDR3 consists of 16 residues. V lost 6 bases, J lost 2 bases, and 7 bases stayed unmatched. CDR1 MNHEY and CDR2 SMNVEV come from the germline V gene (reference sequence).

This rearrangement joins TRBV5-5 to TRBJ1-5; D not resolved. V lost 0 bases to trimming and J lost 0 bases, with 10 bases between them. CDR3 length: 16 amino acids. From germline, CDR1 is SGHKS and CDR2 YYEKEE (reference sequence). This chain's CDR3 is CASSLVQVLSNQPQHF. The CDR3 DNA is TGTGCCAGCAGCTTGGTGCAGGTGCTTAGCAATCAGCCCCAGCATTTT.